In this sample, the clone carrying this T cell receptor (beta chain) turned up once. The antigen is unknown. Nashville, Tennessee was home to all donors, who were Caucasian adults. TCRdb keeps only in-frame clones here, not all; method: immunoSEQ multiplex PCR. This table has more than 500,000 clones, roughly 95% appearing once. The V end was cut by 0 bases, the J end by 0 bases, with 8 bases between. Germline assignment: CDR1 LNHNV and CDR2 YYDKDF (reference sequence). This CDR3 region has 16 residues. This sample is drawn from a study of shared clonotypes between healthy human individuals. For the study at large: For every donor, three CD4 naive, three CD4 memory, two CD8 naive and one CD8 memory plates were used.

Overall study findings and caveats: Around 5.4% of naive CD4 clonotypes were common to four donors.

The sequencing sample was made of naive CD4+ T cells sorted from blood. Subset denoted: CD45RA+ positively selected. This receptor was identified in a woman under 40 in good health. The V and J genes are TRBV15 and TRBJ2-2; D is uncertain. CDR3 nucleotides: TGTGCCACCAGCAGAGATAACGGACCGAACACCGGGGAGCTGTTTTTT. This sequence encodes CATSRDNGPNTGELFF.